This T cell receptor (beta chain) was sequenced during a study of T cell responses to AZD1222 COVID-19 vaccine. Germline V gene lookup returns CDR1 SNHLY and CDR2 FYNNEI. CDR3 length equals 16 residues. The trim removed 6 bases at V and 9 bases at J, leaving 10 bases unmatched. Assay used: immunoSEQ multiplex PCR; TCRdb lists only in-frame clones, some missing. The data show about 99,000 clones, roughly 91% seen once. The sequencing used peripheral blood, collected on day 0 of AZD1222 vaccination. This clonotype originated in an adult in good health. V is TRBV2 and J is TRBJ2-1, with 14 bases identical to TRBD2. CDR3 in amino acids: CASSVRGTSGGGEQFF. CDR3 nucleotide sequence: TGTGCCAGCAGCGTCCGGGGGACTAGCGGGGGAGGTGAGCAGTTCTTC. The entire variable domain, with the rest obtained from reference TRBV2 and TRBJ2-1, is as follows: EPEVTQTPSHQVTQMGQEVILRCVPISNHLYFYWYRQILGQKVEFLVSFYNNEISEKSEIFDDQFSVERPDGSNFTLKIRSTKLEDSAMYFCASSVRGTSGGGEQFFGPGTRLTVL.